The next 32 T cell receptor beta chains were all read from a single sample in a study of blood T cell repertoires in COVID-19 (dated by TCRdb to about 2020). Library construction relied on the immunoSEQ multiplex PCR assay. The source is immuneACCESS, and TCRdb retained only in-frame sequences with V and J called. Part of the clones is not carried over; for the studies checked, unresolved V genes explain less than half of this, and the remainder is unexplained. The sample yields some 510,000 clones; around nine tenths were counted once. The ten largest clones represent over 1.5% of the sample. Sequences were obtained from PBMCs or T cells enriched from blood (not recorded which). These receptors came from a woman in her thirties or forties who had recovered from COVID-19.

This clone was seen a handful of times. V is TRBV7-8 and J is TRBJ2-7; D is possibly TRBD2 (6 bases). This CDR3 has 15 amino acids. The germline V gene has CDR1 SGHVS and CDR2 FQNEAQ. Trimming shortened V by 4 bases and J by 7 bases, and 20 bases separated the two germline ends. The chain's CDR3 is CASSSQTGLSKEQYF. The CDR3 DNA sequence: TGTGCCAGCAGCTCACAAACGGGACTTTCTAAGGAGCAGTACTTC.

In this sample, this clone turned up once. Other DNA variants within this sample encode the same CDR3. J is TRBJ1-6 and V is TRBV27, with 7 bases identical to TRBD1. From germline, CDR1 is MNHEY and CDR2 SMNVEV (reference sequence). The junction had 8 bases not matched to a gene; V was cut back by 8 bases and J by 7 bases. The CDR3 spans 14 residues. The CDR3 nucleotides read TGTGCCAGCTCCTGGGACAGTCTGAATTCACCCCTCCACTTT. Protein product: CASSWDSLNSPLHF.

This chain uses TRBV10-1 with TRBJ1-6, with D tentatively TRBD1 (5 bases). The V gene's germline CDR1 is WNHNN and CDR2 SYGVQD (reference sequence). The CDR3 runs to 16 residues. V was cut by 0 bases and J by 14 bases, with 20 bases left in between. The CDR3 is CASSESSGTGVSTLHF. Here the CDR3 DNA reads TGCGCCAGCAGTGAGTCCTCCGGGACGGGGGTCAGCACCCTCCACTTT.

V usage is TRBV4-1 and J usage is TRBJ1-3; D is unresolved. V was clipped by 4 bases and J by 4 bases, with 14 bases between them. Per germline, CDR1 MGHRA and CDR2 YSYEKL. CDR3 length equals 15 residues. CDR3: CASSLDGVSGNTIYF. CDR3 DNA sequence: TGCGCCAGCAGCCTAGACGGGGTATCCGGAAACACCATATATTTT.

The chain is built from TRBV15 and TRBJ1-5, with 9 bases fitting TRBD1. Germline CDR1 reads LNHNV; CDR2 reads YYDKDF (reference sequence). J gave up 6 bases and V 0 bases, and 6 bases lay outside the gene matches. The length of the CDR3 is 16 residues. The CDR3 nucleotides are TGTGCCACCAGCAGAGATCGGGACAGGGATGGTCAGCCCCAGCATTTT. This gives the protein CATSRDRDRDGQPQHF.

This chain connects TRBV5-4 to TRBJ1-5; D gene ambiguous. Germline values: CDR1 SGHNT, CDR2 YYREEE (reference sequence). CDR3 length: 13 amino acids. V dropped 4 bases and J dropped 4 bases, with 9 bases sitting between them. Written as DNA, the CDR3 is TGTGCCAGCAGCCCGCTACCTAATCAGCCCCAGCATTTT. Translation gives CASSPLPNQPQHF.

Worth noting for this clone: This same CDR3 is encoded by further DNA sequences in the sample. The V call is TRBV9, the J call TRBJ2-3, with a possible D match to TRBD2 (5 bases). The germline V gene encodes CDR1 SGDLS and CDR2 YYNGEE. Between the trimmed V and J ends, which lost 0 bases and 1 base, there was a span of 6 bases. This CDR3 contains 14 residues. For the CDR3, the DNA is TGTGCCAGCAGCGTAGGAGCGGGCACAGATACGCAGTATTTT. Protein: CASSVGAGTDTQYF.

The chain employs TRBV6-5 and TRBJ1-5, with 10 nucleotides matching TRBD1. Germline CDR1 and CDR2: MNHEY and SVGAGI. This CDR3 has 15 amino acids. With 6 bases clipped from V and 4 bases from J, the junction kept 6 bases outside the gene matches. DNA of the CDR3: TGTGCCAGCAGACTAGACAGGGGGCGGAATCAGCCCCAGCATTTT. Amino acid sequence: CASRLDRGRNQPQHF.

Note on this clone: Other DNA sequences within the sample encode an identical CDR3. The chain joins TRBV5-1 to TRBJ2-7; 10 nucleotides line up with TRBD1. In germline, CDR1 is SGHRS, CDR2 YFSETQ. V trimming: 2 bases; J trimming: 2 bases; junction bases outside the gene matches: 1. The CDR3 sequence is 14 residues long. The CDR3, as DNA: TGCGCCAGCAGCTTAGGGACAGGGGCCTACGAGCAGTACTTC. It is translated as CASSLGTGAYEQYF.

The CDR3 region has the DNA TGTGCCAGCAGCTTAAAGCGGAGACAAGAGACCCAGTACTTC. It yields the protein CASSLKRRQETQYF. V gene TRBV7-2 combines with J gene TRBJ2-5, with a weak D call TRBD2 (5 bases). There are 14 residues in the CDR3. The V and J ends lost 2 bases and 2 bases respectively, with 9 bases between them. The germline gives CDR1 SGHTA, CDR2 FQGNSA.

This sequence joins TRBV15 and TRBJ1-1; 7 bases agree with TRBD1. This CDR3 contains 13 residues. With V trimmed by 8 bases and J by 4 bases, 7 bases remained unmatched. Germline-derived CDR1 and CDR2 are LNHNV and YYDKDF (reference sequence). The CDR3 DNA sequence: TGTGCCACCGCCGCACAGGGGACCACTGAAGCTTTCTTT. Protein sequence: CATAAQGTTEAFF.

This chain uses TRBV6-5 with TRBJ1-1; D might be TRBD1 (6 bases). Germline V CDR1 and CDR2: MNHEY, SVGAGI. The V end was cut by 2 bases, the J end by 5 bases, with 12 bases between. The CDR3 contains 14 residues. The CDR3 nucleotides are TGTGCCAGCAGTTACAGGGGGTTGGGGACTGAAGCTTTCTTT. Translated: CASSYRGLGTEAFF.

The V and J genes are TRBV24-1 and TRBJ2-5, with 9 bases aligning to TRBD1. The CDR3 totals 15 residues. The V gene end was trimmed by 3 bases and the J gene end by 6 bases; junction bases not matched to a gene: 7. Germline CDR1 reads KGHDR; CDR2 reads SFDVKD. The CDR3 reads CATSDPRQGDKTQYF. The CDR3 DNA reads TGTGCCACCAGTGATCCTCGACAGGGGGACAAGACCCAGTACTTC.

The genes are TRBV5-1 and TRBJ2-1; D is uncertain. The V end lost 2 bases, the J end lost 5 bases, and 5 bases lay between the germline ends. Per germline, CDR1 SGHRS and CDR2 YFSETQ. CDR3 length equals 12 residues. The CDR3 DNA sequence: TGCGCCAGCAGCTTTACAGACAATGAGCAGTTCTTC. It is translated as CASSFTDNEQFF.

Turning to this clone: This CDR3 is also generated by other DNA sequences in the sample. The CDR3 is CASSIGTSEYEQYF. The CDR3 DNA reads TGTGCCAGTAGTATCGGGACTAGCGAGTACGAGCAGTACTTC. The chain uses TRBV19 and TRBJ2-7, with TRBD2 identical over 10 bases. V was clipped by 3 bases and J by 4 bases; unmatched bases: 3. This CDR3 comprises 14 residues. Per germline, CDR1 LNHDA and CDR2 SQIVND (reference sequence). Looking up the rest from reference TRBV19 and TRBJ2-7 gives the full variable domain: DGGITQSPKYLFRKEGQNVTLSCEQNLNHDAMYWYRQDPGQGLRLIYYSQIVNDFQKGDIAEGYSVSREKKESFPLTVTSAQKNPTAFYLCASSIGTSEYEQYFGPGTRLTVT.

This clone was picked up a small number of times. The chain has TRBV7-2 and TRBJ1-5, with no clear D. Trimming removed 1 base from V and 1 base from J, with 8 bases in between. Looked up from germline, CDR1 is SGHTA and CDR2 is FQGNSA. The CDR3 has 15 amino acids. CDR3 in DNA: TGTGCCAGCAGCTTAGTGGGAGAGAGCAATCAGCCCCAGCATTTT. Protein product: CASSLVGESNQPQHF.

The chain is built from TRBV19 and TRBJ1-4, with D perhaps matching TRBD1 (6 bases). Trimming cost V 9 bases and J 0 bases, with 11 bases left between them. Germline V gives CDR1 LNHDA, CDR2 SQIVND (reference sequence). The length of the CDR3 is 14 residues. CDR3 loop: CASHRVTTNEKLFF. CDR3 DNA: TGTGCCAGCCACAGGGTTACAACTAATGAAAAACTGTTTTTT.

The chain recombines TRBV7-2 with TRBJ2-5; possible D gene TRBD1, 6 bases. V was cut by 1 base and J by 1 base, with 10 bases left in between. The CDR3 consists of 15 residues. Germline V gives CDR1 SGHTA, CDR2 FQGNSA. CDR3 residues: CASSLVGRGQETQYF. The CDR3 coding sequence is TGTGCCAGCAGCTTAGTAGGCAGGGGCCAAGAGACCCAGTACTTC.

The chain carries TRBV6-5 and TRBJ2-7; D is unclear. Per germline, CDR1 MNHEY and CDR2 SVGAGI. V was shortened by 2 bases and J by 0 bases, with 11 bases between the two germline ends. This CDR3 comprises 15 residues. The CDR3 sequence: CASSYPRRYSYEQYF. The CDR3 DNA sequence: TGTGCCAGCAGTTACCCAAGGCGGTACTCCTACGAGCAGTACTTC.

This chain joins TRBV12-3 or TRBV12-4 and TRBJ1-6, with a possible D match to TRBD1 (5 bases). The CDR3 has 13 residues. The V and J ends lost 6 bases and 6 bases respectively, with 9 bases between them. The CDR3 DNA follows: TGTGCCAGCAGCGGACAACTTAATTCACCCCTCCACTTT. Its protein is CASSGQLNSPLHF.

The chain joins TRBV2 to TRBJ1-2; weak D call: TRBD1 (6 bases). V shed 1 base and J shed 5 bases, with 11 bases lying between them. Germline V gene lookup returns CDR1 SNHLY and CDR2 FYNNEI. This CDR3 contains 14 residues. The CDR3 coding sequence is TGTGCCAGCAGTGAAGGAGGGGGAGGGTATGGCTACACCTTC. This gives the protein CASSEGGGGYGYTF.

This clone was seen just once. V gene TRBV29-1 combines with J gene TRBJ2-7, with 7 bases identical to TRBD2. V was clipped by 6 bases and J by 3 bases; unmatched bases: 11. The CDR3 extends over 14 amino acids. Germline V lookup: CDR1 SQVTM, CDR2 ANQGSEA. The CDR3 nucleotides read TGCAGCGTAAAATGGGGAGGGGCAGACTACGAGCAGTACTTC. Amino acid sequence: CSVKWGGADYEQYF.

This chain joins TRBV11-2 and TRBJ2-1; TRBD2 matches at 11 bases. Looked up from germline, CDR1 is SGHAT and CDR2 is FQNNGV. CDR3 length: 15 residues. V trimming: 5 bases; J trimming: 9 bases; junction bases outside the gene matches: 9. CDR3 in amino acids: CASSVLAGVAGEQFF. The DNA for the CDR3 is TGTGCCAGCAGCGTACTAGCGGGAGTCGCTGGTGAGCAGTTCTTC.

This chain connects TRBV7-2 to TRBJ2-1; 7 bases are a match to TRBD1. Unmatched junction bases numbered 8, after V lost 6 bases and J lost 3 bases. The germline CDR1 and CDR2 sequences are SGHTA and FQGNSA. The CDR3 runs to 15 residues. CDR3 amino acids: CASRVTGTDYNEQFF. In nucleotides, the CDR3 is TGTGCCAGCAGGGTAACCGGGACAGACTACAATGAGCAGTTCTTC.

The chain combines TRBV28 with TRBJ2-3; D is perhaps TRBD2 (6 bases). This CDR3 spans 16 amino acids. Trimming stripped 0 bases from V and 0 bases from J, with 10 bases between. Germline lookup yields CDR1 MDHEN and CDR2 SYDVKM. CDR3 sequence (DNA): TGTGCCAGCAGTTTATGGGCGGGGTTCAGCACAGATACGCAGTATTTT. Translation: CASSLWAGFSTDTQYF. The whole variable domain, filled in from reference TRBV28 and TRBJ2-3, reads DVKVTQSSRYLVKRTGEKVFLECVQDMDHENMFWYRQDPGLGLRLIYFSYDVKMKEKGDIPEGYSVSREKKERFSLILESASTNQTSMYLCASSLWAGFSTDTQYFGPGTRLTVL.

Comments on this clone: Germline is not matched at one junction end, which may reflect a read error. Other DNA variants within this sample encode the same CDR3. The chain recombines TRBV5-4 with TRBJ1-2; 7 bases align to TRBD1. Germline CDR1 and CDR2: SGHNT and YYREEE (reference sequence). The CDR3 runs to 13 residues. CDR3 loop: CASSLEGARGYTF. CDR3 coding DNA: TGTGCTAGCAGCTTGGAGGGGGCGAGGGGCTACACCTTC.

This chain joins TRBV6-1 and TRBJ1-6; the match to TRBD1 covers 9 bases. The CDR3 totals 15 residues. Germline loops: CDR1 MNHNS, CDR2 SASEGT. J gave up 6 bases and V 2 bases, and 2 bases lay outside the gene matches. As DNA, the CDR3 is TGTGCCAGCAGTGAACTGGGACAGGGTAATTCACCCCTCCACTTT. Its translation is CASSELGQGNSPLHF.

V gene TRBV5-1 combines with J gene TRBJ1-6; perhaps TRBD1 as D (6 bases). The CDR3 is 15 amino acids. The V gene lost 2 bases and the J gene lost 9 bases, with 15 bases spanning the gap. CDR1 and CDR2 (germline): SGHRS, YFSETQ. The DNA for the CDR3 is TGCGCCAGCAGCTTAGAGGGTACGACAGGTTCACCCCTCCACTTT. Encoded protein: CASSLEGTTGSPLHF.

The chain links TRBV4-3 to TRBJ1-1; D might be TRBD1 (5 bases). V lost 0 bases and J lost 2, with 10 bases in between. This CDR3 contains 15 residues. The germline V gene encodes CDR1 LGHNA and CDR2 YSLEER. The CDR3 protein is CASSQDGALNTEAFF. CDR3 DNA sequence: TGCGCCAGCAGCCAAGATGGGGCGCTTAACACTGAAGCTTTCTTT.

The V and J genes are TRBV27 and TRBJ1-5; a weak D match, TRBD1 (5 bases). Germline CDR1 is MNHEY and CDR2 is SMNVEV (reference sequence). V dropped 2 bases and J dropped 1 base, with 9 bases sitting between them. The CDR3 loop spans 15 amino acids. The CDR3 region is CASSLKRGSNQPQHF. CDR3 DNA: TGTGCCAGCAGTTTAAAAAGGGGAAGCAATCAGCCCCAGCATTTT.

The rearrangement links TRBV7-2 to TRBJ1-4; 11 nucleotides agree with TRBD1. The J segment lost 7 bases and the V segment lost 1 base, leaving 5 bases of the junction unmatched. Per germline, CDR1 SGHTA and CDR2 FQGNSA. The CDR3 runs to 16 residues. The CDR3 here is CASSLETGTGGEKLFF. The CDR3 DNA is TGTGCCAGCAGCTTAGAGACCGGGACAGGGGGTGAAAAACTGTTTTTT.

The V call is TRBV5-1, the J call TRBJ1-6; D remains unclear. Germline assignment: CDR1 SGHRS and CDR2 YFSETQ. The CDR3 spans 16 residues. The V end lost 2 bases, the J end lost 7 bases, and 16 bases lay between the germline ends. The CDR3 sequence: CASSFLSSPGNSPLHF. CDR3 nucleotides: TGCGCCAGCAGCTTCCTGTCATCACCCGGGAATTCACCCCTCCACTTT. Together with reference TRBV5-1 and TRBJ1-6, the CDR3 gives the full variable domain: KAGVTQTPRYLIKTRGQQVTLSCSPISGHRSVSWYQQTPGQGLQFLFEYFSETQRNKGNFPGRFSGRQFSNSRSEMNVSTLELGDSALYLCASSFLSSPGNSPLHFGNGTRLTVT.